These 5 T cell receptor beta chains originate from one sample sequenced in a study of control samples from healthy donors and cancer patients. The assay was immunoSEQ multiplex PCR, and TCRdb's table has in-frame clones only and misses some. This repertoire shows 120,000 or so clones, 87% found once; its top ten account for less than 9.5%. Sample: blood. The origin of the receptors is a man aged 40-49 years in good health.

CDR3 protein: CASSEYGRSYYEQYF. The DNA for the CDR3 is TGTGCCAGCAGCGAATACGGACGGTCGTACTACGAGCAGTACTTC. V gene TRBV5-4 combines with J gene TRBJ2-7; D not certain. CDR3 length: 15 amino acids. V was pared by 4 bases and J by 3 bases, with 17 bases between. CDR1 and CDR2 from the germline V gene are SGHNT and YYREEE (reference sequence).

This rearrangement joins TRBV11-2 to TRBJ1-2; no clear D. Germline CDR1 is SGHAT and CDR2 is FQNNGV. Trimming took off 1 base at V and 4 bases at J, with 10 bases between the two ends. The length of the CDR3 is 14 residues. The CDR3 bases are TGTGCCAGCAGCTTAGGCCCAGGAGTCTATGGCTACACCTTC. Its translation: CASSLGPGVYGYTF.

V and J are TRBV9 and TRBJ2-3; D is perhaps TRBD2 (7 bases). The germline V and J ends were trimmed by 1 base and 6 bases, with 12 bases remaining between them. This CDR3 has 14 amino acids. Germline assignment: CDR1 SGDLS and CDR2 YYNGEE. The CDR3 DNA follows: TGTGCCAGCAGCGTAAATCGGGGGGCGGATACGCAGTATTTT. Protein product: CASSVNRGADTQYF.

The chain combines TRBV19 with TRBJ1-1, with TRBD1 matching over 8 bases. CDR1 and CDR2 from the germline V gene are LNHDA and SQIVND (reference sequence). J was trimmed by 4 bases and V by 4 bases; bases with no gene match: 2. There are 13 residues in the CDR3. This CDR3 reads CASSRQGSTEAFF. The CDR3 DNA reads TGTGCCAGTAGTAGACAGGGGAGCACTGAAGCTTTCTTT.

The J gene is TRBJ2-3, the V gene TRBV3-1 (or the pseudogene TRBV3-2); the match to TRBD2 covers 15 bases. This CDR3 is built from 19 residues. Germline V gives CDR1 LGHDT, CDR2 YNNKEL (reference sequence). After removal of 4 bases from V and 3 bases from J, the junction contained 11 bases not matched to a gene. The CDR3 DNA is TGTGCCAGCAGCCTCCCGAACCGGACTAGCGGGGGGGCGACAGATACGCAGTATTTT. The encoded protein is CASSLPNRTSGGATDTQYF.